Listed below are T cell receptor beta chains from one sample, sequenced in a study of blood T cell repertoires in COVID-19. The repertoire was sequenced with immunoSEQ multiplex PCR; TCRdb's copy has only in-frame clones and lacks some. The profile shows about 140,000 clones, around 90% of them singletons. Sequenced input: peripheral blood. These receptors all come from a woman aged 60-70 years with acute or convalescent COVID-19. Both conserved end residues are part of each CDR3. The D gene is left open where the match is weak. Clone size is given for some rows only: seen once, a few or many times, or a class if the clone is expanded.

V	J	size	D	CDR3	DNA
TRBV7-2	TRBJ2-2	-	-	CASSLDFSGELFF	TGTGCCAGCAGCTTAGACTTTTCCGGGGAGCTGTTTTTT
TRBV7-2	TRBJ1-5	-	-	CASSLERQQPQHF	TGTGCCAGCAGCTTAGAACGTCAGCAGCCCCAGCATTTT
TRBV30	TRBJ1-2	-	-	CAWSFLSRGEGGYTF	TGTGCCTGGAGCTTCCTTTCGCGGGGCGAGGGTGGCTACACCTTC
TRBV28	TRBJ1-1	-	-	CASSPHTEAFF	TGTGCCAGCAGTCCCCATACTGAAGCTTTCTTT
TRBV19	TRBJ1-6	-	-	CASSYTAGRISPLHF	TGTGCCAGTAGTTATACAGCGGGTAGGATTTCACCCCTCCACTTT
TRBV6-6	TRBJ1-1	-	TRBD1	CASSSGQGAIEAFF	TGTGCCAGCAGTTCAGGACAGGGTGCTATTGAAGCTTTCTTT
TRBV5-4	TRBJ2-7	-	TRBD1	CASSSPRQGVSYEQYF	TGTGCCAGCAGCTCACCTCGACAGGGTGTATCCTACGAGCAGTACTTC
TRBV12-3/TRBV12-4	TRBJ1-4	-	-	CASRLRAGEKLFF	TGTGCCTCACGACTCAGGGCCGGTGAAAAACTGTTTTTT
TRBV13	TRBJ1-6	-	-	CASSHGAGNSPLHF	TGTGCCAGCAGTCATGGGGCCGGTAATTCACCCCTCCACTTT
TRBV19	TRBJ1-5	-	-	CASSRDGISNQPQHF	TGTGCCAGTAGCCGCGACGGGATTAGCAATCAGCCCCAGCATTTT
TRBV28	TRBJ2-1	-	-	CASSPQGNYYNEQFF	TGTGCCAGCAGCCCTCAGGGCAACTACTACAATGAGCAGTTCTTC
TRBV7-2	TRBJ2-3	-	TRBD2	CASSYSAGGTDTQYF	TGTGCCAGCAGCTATAGTGCGGGGGGCACAGATACGCAGTATTTT
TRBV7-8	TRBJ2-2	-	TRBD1	CASSLAGTVNTGELFF	TGTGCCAGCAGCTTAGCCGGGACAGTAAACACCGGGGAGCTGTTTTTT
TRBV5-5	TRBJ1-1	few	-	CASSLRFGNTEAFF	TGTGCCAGCAGCTTGCGGTTTGGGAACACTGAAGCTTTCTTT
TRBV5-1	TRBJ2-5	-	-	CASSSRLDVSETQYF	TGCGCCAGCAGCTCCCGACTAGATGTGAGCGAGACCCAGTACTTC
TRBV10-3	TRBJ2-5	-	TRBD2	CAISARGLAGGRIPQETQYF	TGTGCCATCAGTGCGCGAGGACTAGCGGGGGGGCGGATCCCCCAAGAGACCCAGTACTTC
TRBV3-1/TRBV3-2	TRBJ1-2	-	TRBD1	CASSQLLTGGYGYTF	TGTGCCAGCAGCCAACTGTTGACAGGGGGCTATGGCTACACCTTC
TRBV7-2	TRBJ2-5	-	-	CASSFMQLRKETQYF	TGTGCCAGCAGCTTTATGCAGTTGCGGAAGGAGACCCAGTACTTC
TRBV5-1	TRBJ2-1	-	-	CASTRWGGGYNEQFF	TGCGCCAGCACGCGGTGGGGGGGCGGCTACAATGAGCAGTTCTTC
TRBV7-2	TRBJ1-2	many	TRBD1	CASSSRTGGNYGYTF	TGTGCCAGCAGCTCTCGGACAGGGGGGAACTATGGCTACACCTTC
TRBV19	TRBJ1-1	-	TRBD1	CASRDREGRAFF	TGTGCCAGTAGAGACAGGGAAGGGCGAGCTTTCTTT
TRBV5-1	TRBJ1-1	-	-	CASSNQRNTEAFF	TGCGCCAGCAGCAATCAGCGAAACACTGAAGCTTTCTTT
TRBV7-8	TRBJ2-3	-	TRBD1	CASSLAGQAINTQYF	TGTGCCAGCAGCTTAGCAGGACAGGCCATCAATACGCAGTATTTT
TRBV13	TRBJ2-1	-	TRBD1	CASSLGRGTGSSEQFF	TGTGCCAGCAGCCTAGGCCGCGGGACAGGGAGTAGCGAGCAGTTCTTC
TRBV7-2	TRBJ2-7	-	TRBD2	CASSSTSGGYSYEQYF	TGTGCCAGCAGTTCCACTAGCGGGGGGTATTCCTACGAGCAGTACTTC
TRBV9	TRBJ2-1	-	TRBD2	CASSGTSGGYNEQFF	TGTGCCAGCAGCGGGACTAGCGGGGGGTACAATGAGCAGTTCTTC
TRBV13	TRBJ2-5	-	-	CASSSRRQQETQYF	TGTGCCAGCAGCTCACGGCGGCAACAAGAGACCCAGTACTTC
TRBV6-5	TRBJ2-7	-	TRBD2	CASSYHGGGSSYEQYF	TGTGCCAGCAGTTACCACGGCGGGGGTAGCTCCTACGAGCAGTACTTC
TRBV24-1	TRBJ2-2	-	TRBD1	CATSEIGTAMYPGELFF	TGTGCCACCAGTGAAATCGGGACAGCGATGTACCCCGGGGAGCTGTTTTTT
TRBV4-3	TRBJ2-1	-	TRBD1	CASSQGTGSAYNEQFF	TGCGCCAGCAGCCAAGGGACAGGGAGTGCCTACAATGAGCAGTTCTTC
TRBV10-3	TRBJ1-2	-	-	CAISEVGGPGYGYTF	TGTGCCATCAGTGAGGTTGGAGGGCCGGGATATGGCTACACCTTC
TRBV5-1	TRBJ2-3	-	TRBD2	CASSLAGGGPDTQYF	TGCGCCAGCAGCTTGGCCGGGGGGGGCCCAGATACGCAGTATTTT
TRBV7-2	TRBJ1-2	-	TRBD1	CASSSTGVGYTF	TGTGCCAGCAGCTCCACAGGGGTCGGCTACACCTTC
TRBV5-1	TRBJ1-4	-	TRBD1	CASSWADRGTAVTNEKLFF	TGCGCCAGCAGCTGGGCTGACAGGGGGACGGCCGTGACTAATGAAAAACTGTTTTTT
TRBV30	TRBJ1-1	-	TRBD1	CATSGTVGTEAFF	TGTGCCACCTCCGGGACAGTAGGGACTGAAGCTTTCTTT
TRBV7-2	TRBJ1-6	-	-	CASSLVRGGNSPLHF	TGTGCCAGCAGCTTAGTGAGGGGGGGCAATTCACCCCTCCACTTT
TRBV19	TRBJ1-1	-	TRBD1	CASSMLDRGLNTEAFF	TGTGCCAGTAGTATGCTCGACAGGGGCCTGAACACTGAAGCTTTCTTT
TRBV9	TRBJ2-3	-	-	CASNSDTMNTDTQYF	TGTGCCAGCAACTCCGACACCATGAACACAGATACGCAGTATTTT
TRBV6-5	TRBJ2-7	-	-	CASSYTSSGGYEQYF	TGTGCCAGCAGTTATACTTCCTCTGGAGGCTACGAGCAGTACTTC